The entry below gives a single TCR beta chain sequence along with its context. Distinct nucleotide sequences in the sample also encode this CDR3. The sample is drawn from a study of shared clonotypes between healthy human individuals. Here immunoSEQ multiplex PCR was the method, and the copy in TCRdb shows in-frame clones only, minus some. The sample lists about 500,000 clones; over 60% were seen once. The CDR3 extends over 12 amino acids. CDR1 is SGHRS and CDR2 is YFSETQ in the germline V gene. Between the trimmed V and J ends, which lost 4 bases and 5 bases, there was a span of 9 bases. The chain links TRBV5-1 to TRBJ2-5, with D hard to call. This sequence was found in a woman between 40 and 55 years old in good health. Some clones in this sample may be carry-over from other donors' samples. The sample comprised PBMCs. CDR3 bases: TGCGCCAGCAGCCGGACGAGGGAGACCCAGTACTTC. It specifies CASSRTRETQYF.